A single sample is the source of the 8 T cell receptor delta chains below, sequenced in a study of delta chains in infants with herpesvirus infections. TCR cDNA was made from PBMC RNA with gamma- and delta-chain-specific primers. With CATT, TCRdb re-called clones from the RT-PCR reads. Of about 990 delta-chain clones listed, 27% are singletons. The sample was peripheral blood, taken at time point 2 of longitudinal follow-up. The receptors here all came from a human donor who was a Ugandan infant, either HIV-exposed or HIV-unexposed (not recorded which).

Sample share makes this clone large (0.1 to 1%). The rearrangement joins TRDV1 to TRDJ1, with unresolved D. The CDR3 is made up of 19 amino acids. Per germline, CDR1 TSWWSYY and CDR2 QGS. V was clipped by 2 bases and J by 0 bases, with 22 bases between them. The CDR3 DNA sequence: TGTGCTCTTGGGGAAGGAGGCTACTTCTTACGGCGGTACACCGATAAACTCATCTTT. Encoded protein: CALGEGGYFLRRYTDKLIF.

Sample share makes this clone large (0.1 to 1%). The chain combines TRDV1 with TRDJ1; D perhaps matches TRDD2 (5 bases). The germline V and J ends were trimmed by 0 bases and 0 bases, with 14 bases remaining between them. Germline V gene sequence: CDR1 TSWWSYY, CDR2 QGS. This CDR3 comprises 17 residues. This chain's CDR3 is CALGELESYEYTDKLIF. The CDR3, as DNA: TGTGCTCTTGGGGAACTTGAGTCCTATGAGTACACCGATAAACTCATCTTT.

In its sample, this clone is hyperexpanded (1% or more). Additional DNA sequences in this sample encode the identical CDR3. This chain joins TRDV1 and TRDJ1; 11 nucleotides match TRDD3. Germline trimming cut 2 bases from V and 4 bases from J; bases unmatched to any gene: 6. CDR3 length: 16 amino acids. CDR1 is TSWWSYY and CDR2 is QGS in the germline V gene. CDR3 region: CALGEGLGDTGDKLIF. The CDR3, as DNA: TGTGCTCTTGGGGAAGGGCTGGGGGATACCGGCGATAAACTCATCTTT.

By share, this clone counts as large. J is TRDJ1 and V is TRDV3, with 12 bases aligning to TRDD3. Losses at the gene ends were 4 bases for V and 0 bases for J; bases not matched to a gene: 24. CDR1 TVYSNPD and CDR2 GDNSRS come from the germline V gene (reference sequence). The CDR3 covers 21 residues. CDR3 bases: TGTGCCTCTCCCTTTTTAAGCTCAACTGGGGGATACAAGACGTACACCGATAAACTCATCTTT. Translation: CASPFLSSTGGYKTYTDKLIF.

This clone is deemed large. Other DNA sequences in the sample encode the same CDR3. V is TRDV1 and J is TRDJ1; TRDD3 matches at 12 bases. The V gene's germline CDR1 is TSWWSYY and CDR2 QGS. After removal of 4 bases from V and 2 bases from J, the junction contained 29 bases not matched to a gene. CDR3 length: 24 residues. CDR3 nucleotides: TGTGCTCTTGGGGCCCCCGCGGGCCTTCCTACGGCTGGCTGGGGGATACGTCGGACCGATAAACTCATCTTT. Amino acids: CALGAPAGLPTAGWGIRRTDKLIF.

This clone was seen a handful of times. This rearrangement joins TRDV1 to TRDJ1, with a weak D call TRDD3 (8 bases). The V and J ends lost 0 bases and 4 bases respectively, with 33 bases between them. Germline CDR1 and CDR2: TSWWSYY and QGS. This CDR3 contains 22 residues. Here the CDR3 reads CALGELIFLRVLGVRPVDKLIF. Here the CDR3 DNA reads TGTGCTCTTGGGGAACTAATTTTCCTACGAGTACTGGGGGTCAGGCCGGTCGATAAACTCATCTTT.

By sample fraction, this clone is large (0.1 to 1%). V gene TRDV1 combines with J gene TRDJ2, with unresolved D. In germline, CDR1 is TSWWSYY, CDR2 QGS. The V end lost 4 bases, the J end lost 0 bases, and 6 bases lay between the germline ends. CDR3 length equals 14 residues. This chain's CDR3 is CALGGRALTAQLFF. For the CDR3, the DNA is TGTGCTCTTGGGGGACGGGCTTTGACAGCACAACTCTTCTTT.

The chain links TRDV1 to TRDJ1; perhaps D is TRDD2 or TRDD3 (6 bases each). V was pared by 1 base and J by 0 bases, with 45 bases between. The CDR3 extends over 27 amino acids. Germline V gene sequence: CDR1 TSWWSYY, CDR2 QGS. The DNA of the CDR3 is TGTGCTCTTGGGGAACCCGGCCTTCCACAATGGAGGGATAAGAATAATAAGCGGCCGGCGTACACCGATAAACTCATCTTT. It specifies CALGEPGLPQWRDKNNKRPAYTDKLIF.